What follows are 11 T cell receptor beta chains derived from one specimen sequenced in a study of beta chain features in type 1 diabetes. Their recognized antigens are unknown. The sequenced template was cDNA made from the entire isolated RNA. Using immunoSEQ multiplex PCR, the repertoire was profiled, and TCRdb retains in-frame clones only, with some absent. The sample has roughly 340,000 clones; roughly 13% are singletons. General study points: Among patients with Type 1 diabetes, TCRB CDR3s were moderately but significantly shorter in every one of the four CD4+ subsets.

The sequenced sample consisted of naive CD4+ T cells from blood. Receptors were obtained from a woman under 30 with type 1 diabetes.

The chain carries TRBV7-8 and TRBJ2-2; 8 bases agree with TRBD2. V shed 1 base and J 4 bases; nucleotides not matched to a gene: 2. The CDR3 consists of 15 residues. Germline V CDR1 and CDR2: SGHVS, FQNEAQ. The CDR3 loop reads CASSLVRGGTGELFF. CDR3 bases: TGTGCCAGCAGCTTAGTTCGGGGGGGCACCGGGGAGCTGTTTTTT.

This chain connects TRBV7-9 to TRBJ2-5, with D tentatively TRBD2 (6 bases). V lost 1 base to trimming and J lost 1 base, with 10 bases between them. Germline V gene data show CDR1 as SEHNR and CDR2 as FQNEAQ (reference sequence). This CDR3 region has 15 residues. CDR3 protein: CASSLVPGGQETQYF. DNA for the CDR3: TGTGCCAGCAGCTTAGTTCCCGGGGGCCAAGAGACCCAGTACTTC.

The CDR3 region has the DNA TGTGCCAGTAGTCCCCAGGGGGCTAGATCCTACGAGCAGTACTTC. It codes for CASSPQGARSYEQYF. The J gene is TRBJ2-7, the V gene TRBV19; 8 nucleotides agree with TRBD1. Unmatched junction bases numbered 7, after V lost 5 bases and J lost 1 base. The CDR3 has 15 residues. Germline V gene sequence: CDR1 LNHDA, CDR2 SQIVND (reference sequence).

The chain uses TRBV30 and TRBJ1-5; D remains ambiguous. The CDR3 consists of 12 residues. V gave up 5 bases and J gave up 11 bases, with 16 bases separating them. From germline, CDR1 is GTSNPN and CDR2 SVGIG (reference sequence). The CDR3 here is CAWCRPGMAQHF. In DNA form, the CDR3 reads TGTGCCTGGTGCCGGCCGGGTATGGCCCAGCATTTT.

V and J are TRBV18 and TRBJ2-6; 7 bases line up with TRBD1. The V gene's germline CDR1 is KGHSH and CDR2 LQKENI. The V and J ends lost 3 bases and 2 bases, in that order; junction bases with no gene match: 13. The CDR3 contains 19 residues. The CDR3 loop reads CASSPWATGQVTGANVLTF. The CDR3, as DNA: TGTGCCAGCTCACCCTGGGCGACAGGGCAAGTAACTGGGGCCAACGTCCTGACTTTC.

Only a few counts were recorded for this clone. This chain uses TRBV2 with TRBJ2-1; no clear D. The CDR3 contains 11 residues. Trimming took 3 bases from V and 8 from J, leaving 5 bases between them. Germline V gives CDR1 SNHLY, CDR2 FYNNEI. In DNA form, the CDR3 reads TGTGCCAGCAGTGAGAGTGATGAGCAGTTCTTC. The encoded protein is CASSESDEQFF.

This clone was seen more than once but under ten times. For the CDR3, the DNA is TGTGCCAGCAGCTATGCGGGGGGGCCGCGCGAGCAGTACGTC. It codes for CASSYAGGPREQYV. The chain couples TRBV7-9 to TRBJ2-7, with TRBD2 matching over 9 bases. CDR3 size: 14 residues. The germline gives CDR1 SEHNR, CDR2 FQNEAQ (reference sequence). The V gene end was trimmed by 4 bases and the J gene end by 6 bases; junction bases not matched to a gene: 7.

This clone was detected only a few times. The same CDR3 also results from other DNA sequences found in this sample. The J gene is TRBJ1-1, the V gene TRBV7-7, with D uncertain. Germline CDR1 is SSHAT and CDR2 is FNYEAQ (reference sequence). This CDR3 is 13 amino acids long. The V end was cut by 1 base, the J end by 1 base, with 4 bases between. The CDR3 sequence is CASSLDRNTEAFF. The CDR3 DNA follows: TGTGCCAGCAGCTTAGATCGGAACACTGAAGCTTTCTTT.

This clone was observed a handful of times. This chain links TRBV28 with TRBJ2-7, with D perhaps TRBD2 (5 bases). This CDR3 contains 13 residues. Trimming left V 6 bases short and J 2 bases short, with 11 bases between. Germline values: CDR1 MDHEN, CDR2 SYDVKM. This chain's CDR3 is CASSRDVTYEQYF. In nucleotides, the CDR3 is TGTGCCAGCAGCCGGGATGTCACCTACGAGCAGTACTTC.

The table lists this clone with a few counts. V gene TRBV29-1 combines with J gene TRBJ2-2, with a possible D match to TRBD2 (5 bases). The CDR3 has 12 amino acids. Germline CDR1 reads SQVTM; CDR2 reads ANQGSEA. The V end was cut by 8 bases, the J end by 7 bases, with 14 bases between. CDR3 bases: TGCAGCTCCGCGGGCGTGAGCGGGGAGCTGTTTTTT. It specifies CSSAGVSGELFF.

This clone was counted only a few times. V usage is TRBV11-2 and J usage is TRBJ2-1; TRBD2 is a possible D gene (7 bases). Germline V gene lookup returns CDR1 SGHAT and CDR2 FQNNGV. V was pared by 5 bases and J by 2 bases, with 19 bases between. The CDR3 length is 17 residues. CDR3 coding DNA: TGTGCCAGCAGCACTACGGGGGGCAGGCGAGCCTACAATGAGCAGTTCTTC. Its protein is CASSTTGGRRAYNEQFF.